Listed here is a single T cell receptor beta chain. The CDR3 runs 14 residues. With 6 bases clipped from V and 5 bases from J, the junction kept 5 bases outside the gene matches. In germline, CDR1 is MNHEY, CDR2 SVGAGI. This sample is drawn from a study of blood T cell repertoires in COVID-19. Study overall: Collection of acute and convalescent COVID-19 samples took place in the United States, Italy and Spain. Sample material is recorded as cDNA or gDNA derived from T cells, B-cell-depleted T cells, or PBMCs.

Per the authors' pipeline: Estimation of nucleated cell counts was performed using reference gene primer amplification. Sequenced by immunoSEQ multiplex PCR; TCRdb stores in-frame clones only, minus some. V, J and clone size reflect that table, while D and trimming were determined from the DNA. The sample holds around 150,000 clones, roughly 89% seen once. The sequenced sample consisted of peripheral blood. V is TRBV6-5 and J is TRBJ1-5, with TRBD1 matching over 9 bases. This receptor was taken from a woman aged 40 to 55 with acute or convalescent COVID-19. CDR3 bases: TGTGCCAGCAGGGGACAGGGAAATGATCAGCCCCAGCATTTT. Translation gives CASRGQGNDQPQHF.